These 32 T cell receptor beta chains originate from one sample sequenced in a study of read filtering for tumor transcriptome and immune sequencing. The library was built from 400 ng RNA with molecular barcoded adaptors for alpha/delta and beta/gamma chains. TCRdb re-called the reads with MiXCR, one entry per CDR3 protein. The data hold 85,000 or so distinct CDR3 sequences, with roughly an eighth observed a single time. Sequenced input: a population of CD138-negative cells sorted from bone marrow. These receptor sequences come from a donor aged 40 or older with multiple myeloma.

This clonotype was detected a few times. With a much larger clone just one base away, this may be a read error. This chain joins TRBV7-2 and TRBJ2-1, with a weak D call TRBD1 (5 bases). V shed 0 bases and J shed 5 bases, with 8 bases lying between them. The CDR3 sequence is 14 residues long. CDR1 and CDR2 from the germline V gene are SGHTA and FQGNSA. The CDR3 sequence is CASSLAGLNNEQFF. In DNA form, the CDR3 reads TGTGCCAGCAGCTTAGCGGGGCTGAACAATGAGCAGTTCTTC.

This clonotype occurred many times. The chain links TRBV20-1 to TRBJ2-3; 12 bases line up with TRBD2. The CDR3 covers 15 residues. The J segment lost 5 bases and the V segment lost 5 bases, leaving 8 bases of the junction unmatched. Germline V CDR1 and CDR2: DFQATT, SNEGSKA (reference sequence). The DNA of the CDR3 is TGCAGTGCTTTGACTAGCGGGAGAATGTTAGATACGCAGTATTTT. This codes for CSALTSGRMLDTQYF.

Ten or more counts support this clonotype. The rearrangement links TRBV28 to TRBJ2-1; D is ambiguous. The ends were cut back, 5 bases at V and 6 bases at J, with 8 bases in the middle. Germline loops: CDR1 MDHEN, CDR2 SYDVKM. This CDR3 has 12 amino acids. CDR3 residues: CASSAPLNEQFF. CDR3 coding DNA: TGTGCCAGCAGTGCCCCACTCAATGAGCAGTTCTTC.

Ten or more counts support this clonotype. The CDR3 DNA is TGCGCCAGCAGCTTGGGGCCTAGCGGGGGAGCAGAAGAGCAGTTCTTC. It codes for CASSLGPSGGAEEQFF. The chain links TRBV5-1 to TRBJ2-1; 10 nucleotides line up with TRBD2. Looked up from germline, CDR1 is SGHRS and CDR2 is YFSETQ. The CDR3 contains 16 residues. V was clipped by 0 bases and J by 10 bases; unmatched bases: 10.

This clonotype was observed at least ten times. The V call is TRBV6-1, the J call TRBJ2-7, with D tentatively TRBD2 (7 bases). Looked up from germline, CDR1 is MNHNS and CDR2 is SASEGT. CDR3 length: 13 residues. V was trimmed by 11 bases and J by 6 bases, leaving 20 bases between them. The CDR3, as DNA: TGTGCCTGCCTCCTGGCGGGGGCAGGCGAGCAGTACTTC. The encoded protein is CACLLAGAGEQYF.

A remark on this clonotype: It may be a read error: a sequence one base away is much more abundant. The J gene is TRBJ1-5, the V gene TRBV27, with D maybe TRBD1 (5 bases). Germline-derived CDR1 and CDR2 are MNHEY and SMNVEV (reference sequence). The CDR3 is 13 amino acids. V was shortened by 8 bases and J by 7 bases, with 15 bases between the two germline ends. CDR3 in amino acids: CASGSLGGQPQHF. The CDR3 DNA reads TGTGCCAGCGGTTCCTTGGGGGGACAGCCCCAGCATTTT.

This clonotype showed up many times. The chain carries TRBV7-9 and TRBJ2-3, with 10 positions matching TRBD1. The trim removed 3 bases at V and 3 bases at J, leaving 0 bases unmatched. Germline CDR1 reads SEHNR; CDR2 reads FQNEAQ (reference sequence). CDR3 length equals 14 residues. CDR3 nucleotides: TGTGCCAGCAGCTTGGACAGGGGGACAGATACGCAGTATTTT. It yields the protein CASSLDRGTDTQYF.

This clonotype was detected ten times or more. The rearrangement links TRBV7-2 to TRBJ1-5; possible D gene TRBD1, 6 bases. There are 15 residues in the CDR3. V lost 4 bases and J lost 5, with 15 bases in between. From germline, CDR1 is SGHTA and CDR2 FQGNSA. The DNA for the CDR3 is TGTGCCAGCAGCTCCAAGGGGGGGGGCTATCAGCCCCAGCATTTT. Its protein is CASSSKGGGYQPQHF. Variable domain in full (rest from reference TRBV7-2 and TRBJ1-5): GAGVSQSPSNKVTEKGKDVELRCDPISGHTALYWYRQSLGQGLEFLIYFQGNSAPDKSGLPSDRFSAERTGGSVSTLTIQRTQQEDSAVYLCASSSKGGGYQPQHFGDGTRLSIL.

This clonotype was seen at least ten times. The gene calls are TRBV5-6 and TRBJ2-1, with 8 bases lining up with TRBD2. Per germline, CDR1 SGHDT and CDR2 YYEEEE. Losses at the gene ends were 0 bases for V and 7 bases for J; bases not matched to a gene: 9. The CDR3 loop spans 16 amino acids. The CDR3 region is CASSLEVTSGLNEQFF. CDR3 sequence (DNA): TGTGCCAGCAGCTTGGAGGTTACTAGCGGATTAAATGAGCAGTTCTTC.

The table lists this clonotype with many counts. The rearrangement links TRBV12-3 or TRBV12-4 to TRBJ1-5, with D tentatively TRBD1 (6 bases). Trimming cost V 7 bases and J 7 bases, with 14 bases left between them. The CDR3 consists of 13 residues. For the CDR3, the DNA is TGTGCCAGCACCACAGGGTCAGGCCAGCCCCAGCATTTT. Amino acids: CASTTGSGQPQHF.

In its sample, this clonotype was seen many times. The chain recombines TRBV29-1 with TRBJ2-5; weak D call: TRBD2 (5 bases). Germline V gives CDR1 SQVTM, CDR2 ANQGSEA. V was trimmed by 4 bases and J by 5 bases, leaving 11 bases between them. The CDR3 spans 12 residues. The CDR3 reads CSVGAGRETQYF. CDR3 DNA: TGCAGCGTTGGGGCGGGCCGGGAGACCCAGTACTTC.

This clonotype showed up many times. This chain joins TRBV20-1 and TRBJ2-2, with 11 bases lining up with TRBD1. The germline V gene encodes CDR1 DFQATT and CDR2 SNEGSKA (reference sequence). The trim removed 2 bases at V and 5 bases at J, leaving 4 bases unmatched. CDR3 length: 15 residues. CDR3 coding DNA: TGCAGTGCTAGACGAGGGACAGGGGGAACCGGGGAGCTGTTTTTT. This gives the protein CSARRGTGGTGELFF.

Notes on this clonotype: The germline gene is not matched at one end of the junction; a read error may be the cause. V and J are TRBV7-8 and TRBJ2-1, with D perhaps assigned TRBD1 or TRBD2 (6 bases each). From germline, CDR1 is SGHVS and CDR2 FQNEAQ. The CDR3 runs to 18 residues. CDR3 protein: CASSLARSGAQPYSEQSF. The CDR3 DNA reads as TGTGCCAGCAGCTTAGCGAGATCGGGGGCACAGCCCTACAGTGAGCAGTCCTTC. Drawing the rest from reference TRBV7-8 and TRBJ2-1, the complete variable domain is GAGVSQSPRYKVAKRGQDVALRCDPISGHVSLFWYQQALGQGPEFLTYFQNEAQLDKSGLPSDRFFAERPEGSVSTLKIQRTQQEDSAVYLCASSLARSGAQPYSEQSFGPGTRLTVL.

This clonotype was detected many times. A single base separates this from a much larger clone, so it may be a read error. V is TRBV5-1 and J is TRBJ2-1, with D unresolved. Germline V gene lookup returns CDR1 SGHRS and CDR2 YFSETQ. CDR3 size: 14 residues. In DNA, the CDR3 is TGCGCCAGCAGCGCGCAGGCTTCCTACAATGGGCAGTTCTTC. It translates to CASSAQASYNGQFF.

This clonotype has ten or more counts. The CDR3 reads CASSPLGTGDNYEQYF. DNA for the CDR3: TGCGCCAGCAGCCCCTTGGGGACAGGGGATAACTACGAGCAGTACTTC. The chain carries TRBV4-1 and TRBJ2-7; 10 bases line up with TRBD1. With 4 bases clipped from V and 3 bases from J, the junction kept 9 bases outside the gene matches. The CDR3 runs to 16 residues. Germline CDR1 is MGHRA and CDR2 is YSYEKL.

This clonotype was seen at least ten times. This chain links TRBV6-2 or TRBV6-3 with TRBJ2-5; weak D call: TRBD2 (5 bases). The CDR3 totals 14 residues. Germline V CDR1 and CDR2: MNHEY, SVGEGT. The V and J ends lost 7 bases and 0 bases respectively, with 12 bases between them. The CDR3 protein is CASTLGANQETQYF. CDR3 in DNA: TGTGCCAGCACCCTGGGAGCGAACCAAGAGACCCAGTACTTC.

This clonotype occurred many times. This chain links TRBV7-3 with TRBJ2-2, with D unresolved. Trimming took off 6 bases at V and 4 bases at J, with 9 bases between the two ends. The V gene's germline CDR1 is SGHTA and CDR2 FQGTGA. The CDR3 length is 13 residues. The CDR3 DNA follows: TGTGCCAGCAGGTTATCGGGCACCGGGGAGCTGTTTTTT. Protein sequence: CASRLSGTGELFF.

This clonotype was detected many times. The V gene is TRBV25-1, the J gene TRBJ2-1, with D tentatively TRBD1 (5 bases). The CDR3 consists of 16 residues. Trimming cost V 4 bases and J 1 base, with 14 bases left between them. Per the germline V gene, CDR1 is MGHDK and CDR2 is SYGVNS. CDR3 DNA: TGTGCCAGCAGTGTATCGGGCAGGGATTCCTACAATGAGCAGTTCTTC. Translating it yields CASSVSGRDSYNEQFF.

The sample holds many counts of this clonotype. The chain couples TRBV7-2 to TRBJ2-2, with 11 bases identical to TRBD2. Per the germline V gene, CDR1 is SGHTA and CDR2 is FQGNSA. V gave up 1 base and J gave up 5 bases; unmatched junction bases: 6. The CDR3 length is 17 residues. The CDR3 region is CASSLDLLAGVTGELFF. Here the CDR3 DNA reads TGTGCCAGCAGCTTAGATCTACTAGCGGGAGTGACCGGGGAGCTGTTTTTT.

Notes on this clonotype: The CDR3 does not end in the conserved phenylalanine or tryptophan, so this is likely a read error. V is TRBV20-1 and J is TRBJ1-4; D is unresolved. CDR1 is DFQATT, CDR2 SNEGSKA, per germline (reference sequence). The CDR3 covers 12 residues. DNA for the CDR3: TGCAGTGCTAGAGGCCCCGGGGAAAGACTGTTTCTT. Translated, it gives CSARGPGERLFL.

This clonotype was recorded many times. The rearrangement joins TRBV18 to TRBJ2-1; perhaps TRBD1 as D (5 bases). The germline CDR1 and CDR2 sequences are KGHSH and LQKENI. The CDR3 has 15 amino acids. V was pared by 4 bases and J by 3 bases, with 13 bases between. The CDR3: CASSLDQGGYNEQFF. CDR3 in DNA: TGTGCCAGCTCACTTGACCAGGGCGGCTACAATGAGCAGTTCTTC.

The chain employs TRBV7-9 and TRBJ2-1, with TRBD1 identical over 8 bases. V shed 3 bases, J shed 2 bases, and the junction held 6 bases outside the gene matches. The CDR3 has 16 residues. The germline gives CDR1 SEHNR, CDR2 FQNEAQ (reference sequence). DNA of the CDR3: TGTGCCAGCAGCTTTCAGGGGGCTGGGACCTACAATGAGCAGTTCTTC. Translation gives CASSFQGAGTYNEQFF.

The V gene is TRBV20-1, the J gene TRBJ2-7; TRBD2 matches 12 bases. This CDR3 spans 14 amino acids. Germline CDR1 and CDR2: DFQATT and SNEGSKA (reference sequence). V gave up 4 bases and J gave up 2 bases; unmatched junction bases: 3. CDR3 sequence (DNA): TGCAGTGCTAAATGGACTAGCGGGGCCTACGAGCAGTACTTC. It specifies CSAKWTSGAYEQYF.

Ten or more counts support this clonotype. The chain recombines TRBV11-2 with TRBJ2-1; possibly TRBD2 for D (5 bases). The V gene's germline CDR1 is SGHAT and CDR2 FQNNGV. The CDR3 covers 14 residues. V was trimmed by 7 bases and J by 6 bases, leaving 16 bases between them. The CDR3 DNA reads TGTGCCAGCACCCCGGACTTCTTTTCCAATGAGCAGTTCTTC. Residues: CASTPDFFSNEQFF.

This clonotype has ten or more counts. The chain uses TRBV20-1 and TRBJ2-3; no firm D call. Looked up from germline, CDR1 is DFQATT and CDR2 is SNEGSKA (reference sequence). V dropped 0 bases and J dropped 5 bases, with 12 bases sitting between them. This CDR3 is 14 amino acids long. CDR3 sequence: CSARDWVGRDTQYF. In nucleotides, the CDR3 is TGCAGTGCTAGAGATTGGGTCGGTCGAGATACGCAGTATTTT.

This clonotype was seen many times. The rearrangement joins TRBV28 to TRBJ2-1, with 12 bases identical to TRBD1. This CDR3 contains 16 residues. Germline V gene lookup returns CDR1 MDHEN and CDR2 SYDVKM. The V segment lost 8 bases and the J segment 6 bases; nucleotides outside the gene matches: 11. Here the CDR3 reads CASLLPGQGAFNEQFF. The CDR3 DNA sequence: TGTGCCAGCCTCCTTCCGGGACAGGGGGCTTTCAATGAGCAGTTCTTC.

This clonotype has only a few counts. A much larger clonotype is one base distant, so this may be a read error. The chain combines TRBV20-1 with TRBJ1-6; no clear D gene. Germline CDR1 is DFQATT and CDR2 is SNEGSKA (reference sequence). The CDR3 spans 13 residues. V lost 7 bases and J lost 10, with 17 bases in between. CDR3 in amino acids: CSVGSGGKSPLHF. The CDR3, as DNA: TGCAGTGTTGGCAGCGGCGGTAAATCACCCCTCCACTTT.

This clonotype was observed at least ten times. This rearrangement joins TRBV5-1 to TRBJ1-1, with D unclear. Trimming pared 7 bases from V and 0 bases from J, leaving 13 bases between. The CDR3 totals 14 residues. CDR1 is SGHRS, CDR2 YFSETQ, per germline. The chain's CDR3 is CASASGRLNTEAFF. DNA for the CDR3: TGCGCCAGCGCTTCGGGCAGGTTGAACACTGAAGCTTTCTTT.

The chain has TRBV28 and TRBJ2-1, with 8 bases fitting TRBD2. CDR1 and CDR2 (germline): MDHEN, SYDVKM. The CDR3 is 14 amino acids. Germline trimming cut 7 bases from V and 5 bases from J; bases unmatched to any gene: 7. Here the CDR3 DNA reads TGTGCCAGCAAAGGGGAGCGGGAGCACAATGAGCAGTTCTTC. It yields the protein CASKGEREHNEQFF.

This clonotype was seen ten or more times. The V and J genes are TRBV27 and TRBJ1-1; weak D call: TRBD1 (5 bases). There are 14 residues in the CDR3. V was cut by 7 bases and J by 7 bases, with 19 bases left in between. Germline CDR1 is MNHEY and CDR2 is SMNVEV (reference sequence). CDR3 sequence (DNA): TGTGCCAGCACCCACCGCGGGGGTGGAAGTGAAGCTTTCTTT. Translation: CASTHRGGGSEAFF.

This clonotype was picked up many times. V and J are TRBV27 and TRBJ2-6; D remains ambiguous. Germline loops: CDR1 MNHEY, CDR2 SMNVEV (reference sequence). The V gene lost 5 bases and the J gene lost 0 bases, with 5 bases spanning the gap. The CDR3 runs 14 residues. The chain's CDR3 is CASSQFSGANVLTF. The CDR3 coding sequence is TGTGCCAGCAGTCAATTCTCTGGGGCCAACGTCCTGACTTTC.

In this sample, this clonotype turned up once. CDR3 amino acids: CASSFGDTQYF. In nucleotides, the CDR3 is TGTGCCAGCAGTTTTGGGGATACGCAGTATTTT. V is TRBV12-3 or TRBV12-4 and J is TRBJ2-3; no clear D. Trimming removed 3 bases at V and 6 bases at J, with 4 bases between. The CDR3 consists of 11 residues.